This T cell receptor (beta chain) was identified during a study of response to subunit inactivated influenza vaccine. This clonotype showed up many times. Its target is not known. V lost 2 bases, J lost 7 bases, and 9 bases lay in between. The CDR3 spans 12 residues. Study results and limitations: Each seasonal flu vaccination may recruit only limited new T cells, authors suggested.

One entry per CDR3 protein results from TCRdb running MiXCR on the RT-PCR reads. The sample lists approximately 570,000 distinct CDR3 sequences; roughly 8.2% were seen once. The chain is built from TRBV12-3 or TRBV12-4 and TRBJ2-7, with D possibly TRBD1 on 6 matching bases. The sample was PBMCs from blood, taken around 25 months after vaccination. The receptor was isolated from a man between 50 and 69 years old who received an inactivated influenza vaccine. The CDR3 here is CASSLLGGEQYF. CDR3 DNA: TGTGCCAGCAGTTTATTAGGGGGTGAGCAGTACTTC.